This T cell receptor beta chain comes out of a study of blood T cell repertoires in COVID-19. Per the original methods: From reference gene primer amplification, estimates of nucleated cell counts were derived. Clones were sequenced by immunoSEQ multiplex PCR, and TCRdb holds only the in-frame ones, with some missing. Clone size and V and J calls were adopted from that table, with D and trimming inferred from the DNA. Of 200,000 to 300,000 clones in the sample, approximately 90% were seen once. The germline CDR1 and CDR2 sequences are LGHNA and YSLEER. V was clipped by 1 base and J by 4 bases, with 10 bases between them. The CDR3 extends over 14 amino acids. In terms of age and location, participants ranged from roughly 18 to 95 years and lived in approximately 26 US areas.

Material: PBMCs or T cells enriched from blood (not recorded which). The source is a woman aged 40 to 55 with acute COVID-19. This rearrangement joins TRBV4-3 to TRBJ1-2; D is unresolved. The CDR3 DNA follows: TGCGCCAGCAGCCAAGGTACCTCGGGCTATGGCTACACCTTC. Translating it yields CASSQGTSGYGYTF.